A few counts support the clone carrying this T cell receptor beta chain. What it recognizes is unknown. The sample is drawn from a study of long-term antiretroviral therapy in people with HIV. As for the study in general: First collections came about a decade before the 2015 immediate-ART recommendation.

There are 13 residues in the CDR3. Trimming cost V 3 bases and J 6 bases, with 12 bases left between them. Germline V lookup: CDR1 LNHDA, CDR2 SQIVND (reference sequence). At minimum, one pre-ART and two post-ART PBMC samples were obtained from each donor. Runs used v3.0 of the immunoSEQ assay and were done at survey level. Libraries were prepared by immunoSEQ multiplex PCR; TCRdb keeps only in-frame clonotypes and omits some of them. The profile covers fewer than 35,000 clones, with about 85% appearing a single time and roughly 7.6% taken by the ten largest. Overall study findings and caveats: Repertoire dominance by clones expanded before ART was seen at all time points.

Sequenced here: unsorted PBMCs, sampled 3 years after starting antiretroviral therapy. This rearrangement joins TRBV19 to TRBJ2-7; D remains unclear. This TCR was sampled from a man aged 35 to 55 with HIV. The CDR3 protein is CASSMVFGSEQYF. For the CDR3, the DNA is TGTGCCAGTAGTATGGTTTTTGGATCCGAGCAGTACTTC.